This passage covers 15 T cell receptor beta chains from one sample sequenced in a study of shared clonotypes between healthy human individuals. In the naive CD8 group, cells lacked CD45RO and were positively selected for CCR7, so terminally differentiated effector memory CD45RA+ cells were left out. Sequencing was performed with immunoSEQ multiplex PCR; in TCRdb, only in-frame clones are kept and a portion is missing. This table holds roughly 600,000 clones, roughly 98% found once. The sequencing sample was made of naive CD8+ T cells sorted from blood. The receptors stem from a young man in good health.

As DNA, the CDR3 is TGTGCCAGCAGCCCCGACAGGATCTACGAGCAGTACTTC. Protein: CASSPDRIYEQYF. The J gene is TRBJ2-7, the V gene TRBV7-2; possible D gene TRBD1, 6 bases. V lost 5 bases and J lost 3, with 11 bases in between. Germline V gene lookup returns CDR1 SGHTA and CDR2 FQGNSA. This CDR3 has 13 amino acids.

About this clone: Other DNA sequences within the sample encode an identical CDR3. This chain joins TRBV7-9 and TRBJ2-7; D remains unclear. Germline V gene lookup returns CDR1 SEHNR and CDR2 FQNEAQ (reference sequence). There are 13 residues in the CDR3. Deletions cut 1 base from V and 0 bases from J, with 4 bases between. The CDR3 loop reads CASSLVVSYEQYF. The CDR3 region has the DNA TGTGCCAGCAGCTTAGTAGTCTCCTACGAGCAGTACTTC.

Worth noting for this clone: Other nucleotide sequences in the sample specify the same CDR3. The chain is built from TRBV9 and TRBJ2-2, with D perhaps matching TRBD2 (5 bases). The CDR3 runs 15 residues. Germline V gene sequence: CDR1 SGDLS, CDR2 YYNGEE. V lost 0 bases and J lost 1, with 7 bases in between. The CDR3 is CASSVGGRNTGELFF. The CDR3 DNA reads as TGTGCCAGCAGCGTAGGAGGGAGGAACACCGGGGAGCTGTTTTTT. Combining the CDR3 with reference TRBV9 and TRBJ2-2 gives the whole variable domain DSGVTQTPKHLITATGQRVTLRCSPRSGDLSVYWYQQSLDQGLQFLIQYYNGEERAKGNILERFSAQQFPDLHSELNLSSLELGDSALYFCASSVGGRNTGELFFGEGSRLTVL.

V is TRBV25-1 and J is TRBJ1-4; TRBD1 matches at 7 bases. This CDR3 has 15 amino acids. V shed 2 bases, J shed 7 bases, and the junction held 7 bases outside the gene matches. In germline, CDR1 is MGHDK, CDR2 SYGVNS. CDR3 protein: CASSEKDRVSEKLFF. The DNA for the CDR3 is TGTGCCAGCAGTGAAAAAGACAGGGTGTCTGAAAAACTGTTTTTT. Drawing the rest from reference TRBV25-1 and TRBJ1-4, the complete variable domain is EADIYQTPRYLVIGTGKKITLECSQTMGHDKMYWYQQDPGMELHLIHYSYGVNSTEKGDLSSESTVSRIRTEHFPLTLESARPSHTSQYLCASSEKDRVSEKLFFGSGTQLSVL.

The V gene is TRBV7-9, the J gene TRBJ2-4, with D unclear. The CDR3 contains 15 residues. Looked up from germline, CDR1 is SEHNR and CDR2 is FQNEAQ (reference sequence). V lost 4 bases, J lost 5 bases, and 15 bases lay in between. The CDR3 loop reads CASSSSTGRQNIQYF. The CDR3 nucleotides read TGTGCCAGCAGCTCGTCAACGGGTCGGCAAAACATTCAGTACTTC. The full variable domain, with the rest looked up from reference TRBV7-9 and TRBJ2-4, is DTGVSQNPRHKITKRGQNVTFRCDPISEHNRLYWYRQTLGQGPEFLTYFQNEAQLEKSRLLSDRFSAERPKGSFSTLEIQRTEQGDSAMYLCASSSSTGRQNIQYFGAGTRLSVL.

This clone was detected once. The chain employs TRBV9 and TRBJ2-7; 10 nucleotides line up with TRBD2. In germline, CDR1 is SGDLS, CDR2 YYNGEE. The CDR3 runs 16 residues. The V gene end was trimmed by 2 bases and the J gene end by 3 bases; junction bases not matched to a gene: 8. The CDR3 loop is CASSVSLAGLLYEQYF. CDR3 in DNA: TGTGCCAGCAGCGTGTCACTAGCGGGACTTCTCTACGAGCAGTACTTC.

The rearrangement joins TRBV15 to TRBJ1-4; weak D call: TRBD1 (6 bases). Germline lookup yields CDR1 LNHNV and CDR2 YYDKDF (reference sequence). V shed 7 bases and J shed 5 bases, with 14 bases lying between them. The CDR3 consists of 14 residues. CDR3 sequence reads: CATTSGALNEKLFF. In DNA, the CDR3 is TGTGCCACCACCTCAGGGGCCTTGAATGAAAAACTGTTTTTT. Filled out from reference TRBV15 and TRBJ1-4, the complete variable domain reads DAMVIQNPRYQVTQFGKPVTLSCSQTLNHNVMYWYQQKSSQAPKLLFHYYDKDFNNEADTPDNFQSRRPNTSFCFLDIRSPGLGDTAMYLCATTSGALNEKLFFGSGTQLSVL.

The chain employs TRBV5-1 and TRBJ1-1; D is possibly TRBD1 (5 bases). The ends were cut back, 0 bases at V and 4 bases at J, with 10 bases in the middle. CDR3 size: 14 residues. Germline loops: CDR1 SGHRS, CDR2 YFSETQ. Here the CDR3 DNA reads TGCGCCAGCAGCTTGGTCCAGGGCCCCACTGAAGCTTTCTTT. Encoded protein: CASSLVQGPTEAFF.

The V and J genes are TRBV28 and TRBJ2-7, with D possibly TRBD1 on 6 matching bases. Germline V CDR1 and CDR2: MDHEN, SYDVKM. V gave up 6 bases and J gave up 6 bases, with 18 bases separating them. This CDR3 has 14 residues. The CDR3 loop is CASSHPTGLSEQYF. DNA for the CDR3: TGTGCCAGCAGCCACCCAACAGGGTTAAGCGAGCAGTACTTC.

This clone was counted once. The chain recombines TRBV27 with TRBJ2-1; D is unclear. The CDR3 sequence is 15 residues long. Germline assignment: CDR1 MNHEY and CDR2 SMNVEV (reference sequence). Trimming took 4 bases from V and 2 from J, leaving 12 bases between them. In DNA form, the CDR3 reads TGTGCCAGCAGTTATTACTATGATACCTACAATGAGCAGTTCTTC. Encoded protein: CASSYYYDTYNEQFF.

This clone was detected once. The rearrangement links TRBV28 to TRBJ2-5; weak D call: TRBD2 (6 bases). Trimming removed 6 bases at V and 5 bases at J, with 19 bases between. CDR3 length: 15 amino acids. Germline CDR1 and CDR2: MDHEN and SYDVKM. CDR3 DNA sequence: TGTGCCAGCAGCACAACTCTAGCGAGTAGGGAGACCCAGTACTTC. This translates into CASSTTLASRETQYF.

V gene TRBV25-1 combines with J gene TRBJ2-5; D possibly corresponds to TRBD2 (6 bases). This CDR3 region has 16 residues. V was shortened by 0 bases and J by 5 bases, with 16 bases between the two germline ends. Germline CDR1 and CDR2: MGHDK and SYGVNS. CDR3 sequence: CASSEYGVGGWETQYF. CDR3 in DNA: TGTGCCAGCAGTGAATACGGAGTGGGAGGCTGGGAGACCCAGTACTTC.

The genes are TRBV29-1 and TRBJ2-1; 7 bases line up with TRBD2. The CDR3 spans 16 residues. J gave up 1 base and V 2 bases, and 8 bases lay outside the gene matches. In germline, CDR1 is SQVTM, CDR2 ANQGSEA. CDR3 in DNA: TGCAGCGTTGAATCGGCGGGGACTAAATCCTACAATGAGCAGTTCTTC. Amino acid sequence: CSVESAGTKSYNEQFF.

This chain links TRBV6-4 with TRBJ2-1; 7 nucleotides line up with TRBD1. Germline values: CDR1 MRHNA, CDR2 SNTAGT. The CDR3 extends over 16 amino acids. Unmatched junction bases numbered 3, after V lost 0 bases and J lost 1 base. The CDR3 spells CASSDSRTGSYNEQFF. In DNA, the CDR3 is TGTGCCAGCAGTGACTCGAGGACAGGTTCCTACAATGAGCAGTTCTTC.

This rearrangement joins TRBV29-1 to TRBJ2-1; 8 nucleotides line up with TRBD2. The V and J ends lost 2 bases and 3 bases, in that order; junction bases with no gene match: 15. The germline CDR1 and CDR2 sequences are SQVTM and ANQGSEA. There are 18 residues in the CDR3. The CDR3 spells CSVEPLLTSGSLYNEQFF. In DNA, the CDR3 is TGCAGCGTTGAACCTCTTCTCACCAGCGGGAGTCTCTACAATGAGCAGTTCTTC.